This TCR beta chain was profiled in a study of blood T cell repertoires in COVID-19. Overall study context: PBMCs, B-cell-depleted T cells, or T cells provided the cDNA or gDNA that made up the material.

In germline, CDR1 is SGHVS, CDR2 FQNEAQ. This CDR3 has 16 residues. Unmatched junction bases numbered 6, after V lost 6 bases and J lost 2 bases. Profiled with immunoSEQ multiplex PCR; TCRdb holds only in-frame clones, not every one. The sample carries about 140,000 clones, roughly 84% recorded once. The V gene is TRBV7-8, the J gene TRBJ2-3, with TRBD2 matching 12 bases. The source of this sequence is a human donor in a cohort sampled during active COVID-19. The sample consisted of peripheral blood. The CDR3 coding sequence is TGTGCCAGCAGTTTTAGACTAGCGGGAGCCACAGATACGCAGTATTTT. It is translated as CASSFRLAGATDTQYF.